This T cell receptor (beta chain) was obtained from a study of PD-1 blockade in classical Hodgkin lymphoma (dated by TCRdb to the early 2020s). For the study in its entirety: Nivolumab dosing was 3 mg/kg intravenously every 2 weeks, continuing until either disease progression or unacceptable toxicity. The study used CyTOF and TCR beta sequencing to define a peripheral blood immune signature of response to PD-1 blockade in classical Hodgkin lymphoma. Study-wide findings and limitations: CD4+ but not CD8+ TCR diversity rose significantly by C4D1 (p=0.0027 vs p=0.16), most apparent in complete responders (p=0.02). Lower diversity was observed in patients in whom nivolumab was started less than 1 year after ASCT, and these patients were excluded from later analyses so that confounding by immune reconstitution would be avoided. Baseline TCR diversity was reported to be lower in newly diagnosed patients than in healthy donors and to be lower still in relapsed/refractory patients. The study covered only a single clinical trial cohort, and the causes of the repertoire differences, possibly disease activity or prior therapy, were still not defined. Baseline diversity similar to that of newly diagnosed patients was observed in trial patients achieving complete response, whereas significantly lower diversity was observed in partial responders and progressors.

The Qiagen DNeasy kit was used to extract genomic DNA both from unsorted PBMCs and from the negatively selected CD4+ and CD8+ fractions. TCR beta CDR3 regions were subjected to amplification by immunoSEQ multiplex PCR with primers that anneal to V and J segments. Amplification bias was minimized using a synthetic immune receptor repertoire, and residual bias was removed computationally after sequencing. For the original study's pipeline: Repertoire diversity was quantified as the Shannon entropy index using custom Python scripts. The unsorted, CD4+ and CD8+ repertoires were each analyzed separately, with the exception of combined analyses, where CD4+ and CD8+ sequences were merged in silico. Clonal expansion was defined as a frequency increase of at least 2-fold after treatment compared with C1D1, and clones undetected at baseline were assigned a pseudocount of 0.5. Clones with 0 or 1 copy at C1D1 were defined as singleton clones, while clones with 2 or more copies were defined as non-singleton clones. Clones expanded in unsorted samples were annotated as CD4+, CD8+ or unknown by matching protein sequences in sorted samples from the same patient. Wilcoxon tests on paired samples were used to test diversity changes from C1D1 to C4D1. TCRdb stores this immuneACCESS table with in-frame sequences only. Part of the clones is absent; in the studies checked, under half of the shortfall reflects unresolved V genes, and no reason is known for the rest. D and trimming were read from the DNA, whereas the V and J calls and clone size are those reported in that table. Within this sample are approximately 41,000 clones, with about 70% of them counted one time only. The top ten clonotypes cover 3% to 3.5% of the sample.

Germline trimming amounts to 5 bases on V and 6 bases on J, with 12 as the count of junction bases outside the gene matches. Measured from the cysteine to the phenylalanine, the CDR3 is 15 residues long. Kept here is only the CDR3 DNA, which spans 45 bases and is read in frame from base 1. From the germline V gene, CDR1 is WSHSY and CDR2 is SAAADI. The label giving this sample's time point can be read as: cycle 4 day 1 (C4D1), after six to seven weeks of nivolumab. Relapse after autologous stem cell transplantation had occurred in all trial patients, and cohorts A, B and C were distinguished by prior brentuximab vedotin exposure. The trial cohort was composed of about 53 patients with relapsed/refractory classical Hodgkin lymphoma, for whom complete response, partial response or progressive disease was recorded as best overall response. Single-agent nivolumab was administered to trial patients in the multi-cohort phase II CheckMate 205 trial. An independent review committee assessed best overall response using the 2007 International Working Group response criteria. PBMCs from the trial were collected at three points: immediately before nivolumab initiation (C1D1), and during therapy at cycle 2 day 1 and cycle 4 day 1. Peripheral blood was collected in 8 mL Vacutainer Cell Preparation Tubes, from which PBMCs were isolated by centrifugation and then cryopreserved.

Remarks on this clone: This receptor's antigen is unknown. No per-base quality is available; no much larger clone lies one base away.

The rearranged chain carries TRBV10-2 and TRBJ2-7; a stretch of 8 junction bases matches TRBD1. This clonotype was obtained from a human donor with classical Hodgkin lymphoma. Sequenced here: peripheral blood mononuclear cells (PBMCs), sampled before the fourth cycle of nivolumab. The DNA sequence follows: TGCGCCAGCAGTAAGATGGTTTACAGGGGGGTCGAGCAGTACTTC. Its protein product is CASSKMVYRGVEQYF.